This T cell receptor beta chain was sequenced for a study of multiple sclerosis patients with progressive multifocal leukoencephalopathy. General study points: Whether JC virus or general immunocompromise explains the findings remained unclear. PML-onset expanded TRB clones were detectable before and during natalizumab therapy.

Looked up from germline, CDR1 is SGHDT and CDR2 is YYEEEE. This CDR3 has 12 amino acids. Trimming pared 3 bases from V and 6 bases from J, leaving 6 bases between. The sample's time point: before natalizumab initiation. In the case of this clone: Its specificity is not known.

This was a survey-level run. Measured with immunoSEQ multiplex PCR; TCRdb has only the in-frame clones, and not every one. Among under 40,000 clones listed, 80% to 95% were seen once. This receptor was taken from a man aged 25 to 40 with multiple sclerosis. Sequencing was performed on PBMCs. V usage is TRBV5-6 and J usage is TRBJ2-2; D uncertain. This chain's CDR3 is CASSWASGELFF. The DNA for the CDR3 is TGTGCCAGCAGCTGGGCTTCCGGGGAGCTGTTTTTT.